The 14 T cell receptor beta chains reported below all come from one sample, sequenced in a study of technical replicates of blood from several donors. Generated by immunoSEQ multiplex PCR, the TCRdb table keeps only in-frame clones and is missing some. The table lists about 73,000 clones, 90% of them singletons. Material for sequencing was PBMCs. The receptor source for this set is a human donor in good health. Some clones in this sample may be carry-over from other donors' samples.

The CDR3 is CASTKGGQDTQYF. The CDR3 DNA is TGTGCCAGTACGAAAGGTGGACAAGATACGCAGTATTTT. V and J are TRBV19 and TRBJ2-3; a possible D gene is TRBD1 (5 bases). In germline, CDR1 is LNHDA, CDR2 SQIVND (reference sequence). The CDR3 totals 13 residues. Trimming stripped 7 bases from V and 5 bases from J, with 13 bases between. Variable domain in full (rest from reference TRBV19 and TRBJ2-3): DGGITQSPKYLFRKEGQNVTLSCEQNLNHDAMYWYRQDPGQGLRLIYYSQIVNDFQKGDIAEGYSVSREKKESFPLTVTSAQKNPTAFYLCASTKGGQDTQYFGPGTRLTVL.

The table lists this clone with a count of one. CDR3 amino acids: CATSAGQGGNQPQHF. The CDR3 DNA sequence: TGTGCCACCAGCGCGGGACAGGGGGGCAATCAGCCCCAGCATTTT. This chain links TRBV15 with TRBJ1-5, with 11 bases matching TRBD1. Germline values: CDR1 LNHNV, CDR2 YYDKDF (reference sequence). The CDR3 has 15 residues. The ends lost 5 bases at V and 2 bases at J; junction bases unmatched: 2. Full variable domain (rest looked up from reference TRBV15 and TRBJ1-5): DAMVIQNPRYQVTQFGKPVTLSCSQTLNHNVMYWYQQKSSQAPKLLFHYYDKDFNNEADTPDNFQSRRPNTSFCFLDIRSPGLGDTAMYLCATSAGQGGNQPQHFGDGTRLSIL.

The rearrangement joins TRBV6-5 to TRBJ1-2, with 7 bases aligning to TRBD1. Trimming cost V 2 bases and J 4 bases; bases outside gene matches: 4. From germline, CDR1 is MNHEY and CDR2 SVGAGI. The CDR3 runs 14 residues. The DNA of the CDR3 is TGTGCCAGCAGTTACCGGGACAGAGGCTATGGCTACACCTTC. The encoded protein is CASSYRDRGYGYTF.

The chain employs TRBV19 and TRBJ2-7; 11 bases fit TRBD1. CDR1 LNHDA and CDR2 SQIVND come from the germline V gene (reference sequence). The CDR3 totals 14 residues. The ends lost 6 bases at V and 5 bases at J; junction bases unmatched: 6. For the CDR3, the DNA is TGTGCCAGTAGATCGGGACAGGGGGGTAACGAGCAGTACTTC. This encodes CASRSGQGGNEQYF.

The chain carries TRBV25-1 and TRBJ2-3, with D possibly TRBD1 on 5 matching bases. Per the germline V gene, CDR1 is MGHDK and CDR2 is SYGVNS. Trimming pared 6 bases from V and 1 base from J, leaving 8 bases between. CDR3 length equals 13 residues. CDR3 DNA: TGTGCCAGCAGGGTAGGGGGCACAGATACGCAGTATTTT. It encodes CASRVGGTDTQYF.

The chain employs TRBV12-5 and TRBJ2-7; 11 nucleotides agree with TRBD2. The V gene end was trimmed by 6 bases and the J gene end by 6 bases; junction bases not matched to a gene: 10. The CDR3 runs 15 residues. Germline CDR1 reads LGHNT; CDR2 reads FRNRAP. The CDR3 is CASGPLAGDRVEQYF. The CDR3 DNA sequence: TGTGCTAGTGGGCCACTAGCGGGGGACCGGGTCGAGCAGTACTTC.

V gene TRBV7-2 combines with J gene TRBJ1-4; 9 bases fit TRBD1. The CDR3 is made up of 14 amino acids. From germline, CDR1 is SGHTA and CDR2 FQGNSA. Losses at the gene ends were 5 bases for V and 8 bases for J; bases not matched to a gene: 6. The CDR3 reads CASSPDRGNEKLFF. CDR3 DNA: TGTGCCAGCAGCCCGGACAGGGGTAACGAAAAACTGTTTTTT.

Notes on this clone: A junction boundary mismatches the germline segment, possibly from a read error. This sequence joins TRBV5-6 and TRBJ1-2; 7 bases line up with TRBD1. This CDR3 comprises 11 residues. From germline, CDR1 is SGHDT and CDR2 YYEEEE. The CDR3: CASSLAGGQIF. DNA of the CDR3: TGTGCCAGCAGCTTGGCAGGGGGACAGATCTTC.

The J gene is TRBJ2-7, the V gene TRBV6-6; tentatively, D is TRBD1 (6 bases). This CDR3 has 13 amino acids. Between the trimmed V and J ends, which lost 2 bases and 3 bases, there was a span of 8 bases. Germline CDR1 and CDR2: MNHNY and SVGAGI (reference sequence). The CDR3 spells CASSYAQGYEQYF. The CDR3 DNA is TGTGCCAGCAGTTACGCACAGGGCTACGAGCAGTACTTC.

Notes on this clone: At one end the junction does not follow the germline gene, possibly because of a read error. Other DNA sequences in the same sample also yield this CDR3. The V call is TRBV6-5, the J call TRBJ1-6, with 7 bases aligning to TRBD1. There are 14 residues in the CDR3. Per the germline V gene, CDR1 is MNHEY and CDR2 is SVGAGI. The CDR3 bases are TGTGCCAGCTCGACGGGACAGTCAAATTCCCCCCTCCACTTT. As protein: CASSTGQSNSPLHF.

J is TRBJ1-3 and V is TRBV19; D is perhaps TRBD1 (5 bases). Germline values: CDR1 LNHDA, CDR2 SQIVND (reference sequence). The germline V and J ends were trimmed by 6 bases and 0 bases, with 9 bases remaining between them. The CDR3 length is 14 residues. DNA of the CDR3: TGTGCCAGTAGGGGACTGATCTCTGGAAACACCATATATTTT. Translation gives CASRGLISGNTIYF.

J is TRBJ2-1 and V is TRBV6-1; D is uncertain. The V and J ends lost 6 bases and 7 bases respectively, with 10 bases between them. CDR3 length equals 12 residues. Germline V gives CDR1 MNHNS, CDR2 SASEGT. For the CDR3, the DNA is TGTGCCAGCAGCCCGCGAGCAAATGAGCAGTTCTTC. It codes for CASSPRANEQFF.

V gene TRBV9 combines with J gene TRBJ1-4, with 9 bases fitting TRBD1. The CDR3 covers 20 residues. CDR1 and CDR2 from the germline V gene are SGDLS and YYNGEE. Unmatched junction bases numbered 12, after V lost 0 bases and J lost 0 bases. The DNA of the CDR3 is TGTGCCAGCAGCGTAGGGAGACAGGGGGAATATTCTACAACTAATGAAAAACTGTTTTTT. Translated: CASSVGRQGEYSTTNEKLFF.

V usage is TRBV7-9 and J usage is TRBJ1-1, with D tentatively TRBD1 (5 bases). The CDR3 consists of 18 residues. The germline V and J ends were trimmed by 5 bases and 7 bases, with 29 bases remaining between them. Germline V gene sequence: CDR1 SEHNR, CDR2 FQNEAQ (reference sequence). The CDR3 sequence is CASSPYASRVVLLGEAFF. CDR3 nucleotides: TGTGCCAGCAGCCCATATGCCTCCAGGGTCGTCCTTCTAGGTGAAGCTTTCTTT.